This T cell receptor (beta chain) is from a study of cytomegalovirus exposure and HLA in healthy donors (dated by TCRdb to the late 2010s). With respect to the entire study: According to an earlier analysis of 550 to 750 of the donors, about 190 million T cells yielded 117 million unique TCR beta sequences and about 300 Gb of sequence data. An early release covering roughly 600 HLA-typed donors comprised 300 to 350 gigabases of sequencing data and around 80 million unique TCR sequences. The genetic ancestry cluster associated with self-reported Caucasian donors included about four fifths of the 300 to 400 genotyped donors. The aim of the study was to test whether cataloging public T cell receptors could identify signatures of past pathogen exposure. The study used immunosequencing to profile the T cell repertoires of 666 subjects and linked those repertoires to cytomegalovirus serostatus. In addition to the first cohort of hundreds of subjects, a separate validation cohort of approximately 110 different subjects was used. The study combined high-throughput TCR immunosequencing, statistical association of individual TCRs with disease status, and machine learning to predict cytomegalovirus infection status. A later analysis re-examined previously published TCR beta repertoires from roughly 720 donors and added high-resolution HLA genotyping to investigate patterns of TCR occurrence. In the later analysis, no new phenotypic data were used to find candidate immune exposures; instead, reliance was placed on TCR beta sequences and their occurrence across donors. To decide whether each TCR beta V gene segment behaved as functional or pseudogenic, an earlier analysis of some 540 of the donors relied on high-throughput TCR beta sequencing. Donor age, sex, ethnicity and CMV serostatus were collected together with the repertoire data. Genome-wide SNP genotypes for about 65% of the 666 donors were used in a later genetic analysis, which treated that subset as a discovery cohort. Every discovery cohort repertoire had been produced on one sequencing platform. Class I and class II HLA loci were covered by the typing at four-digit resolution. The number of typed donors differed by locus: about 620-630 for A, B, C, DRB1 and DQB1; 500 to 550 for DQA1; 606 for DPA1; and 400 to 480 for DPB1. Several DR-DQ haplotypes were treated as single units for association and clustering because of strong linkage in the cohort. Across approximately 420 genotyped donors of the cohort, an average of 235,054 unique TCR beta nucleotide sequences per donor were sequenced, and approximately 19% of those sequences were non-productive.

The cohort consisted of hundreds of healthy bone marrow donors. At the time of sampling, all cohort members were nominally healthy, though unrecorded immune exposures were likely present. The donor was CMV seronegative and was included in the group of 352 seronegative cohort members. A peripheral blood sample was collected from each donor, and TCR beta sequencing was performed on peripheral blood mononuclear cells. The Qiagen DNeasy Blood Extraction Kit was used to extract genomic DNA from the blood cell samples. Points on this clone: This clone's antigen is unknown. The record has no base qualities; no much larger clone is one base away.

What the study reported, not specific to this receptor: This cohort had only TCR beta chains sequenced, and the lack of alpha or paired-chain data limited which features could be detected. A later analysis found that HLA-associated TCR beta chains were more clonally expanded and had lower generation probabilities than equally common non-associated chains. The classifier was reported to diagnose cytomegalovirus status with high specificity and sensitivity in both the original and validation cohorts. In a later analysis, several top co-occurrence clusters were reported to appear linked to parvovirus B19, influenza, CMV and Epstein-Barr virus. The only immune exposure information available for the cohort was CMV serostatus. The study listed 150 to 200 TCR beta chains as associated with cytomegalovirus. According to the authors, the approach could potentially be generalized to other disease states and immunological phenotypes. The 87-base-pair reads could not distinguish some IMGT-functional V segments, including TRBV6-2 and TRBV6-3, so those segments were excluded. In an earlier analysis of about 550 of the donors, most TCR beta V segments were observed in productive rearrangements about 87% or about 30% of the time, broadly matching IMGT annotations. Correlated functional status among segregating V segments might reflect linkage disequilibrium, but an unknown experimental factor could not be ruled out. Because HLA typing was missing for some donors at each locus, association tests included only the typed subset. A group of highly shared sequence variants was considered likely to be a technical artifact of the sequencing pipeline. Most TCR sequences were seen in very few donors, while some public TCRs were found in many individuals. According to a later analysis, TCR association rates differed among HLA loci, with DRB1 alleles showing the most associated TCRs and HLA-C alleles showing the fewest. Most CMV-associated TCR beta chains appeared to be HLA-restricted in a later analysis, and the HLA associations seemed to be driven largely by CMV exposure. The earlier analysis of 587 of the donors excluded some 15 rarely observed V segments, including chromosome 9 orphons, because counts were too low. An association between a missense DCLRE1C variant and V-gene and J-gene trimming of TCR beta chains was found in a later genetic analysis and replicated in an independent cohort. Sequencing depth was assumed to be roughly uniform across donors in the presence/absence analyses, though that assumption may not hold. Compared with the approximately 670-donor mean, donors in an Asian-associated ancestry cluster had fewer N-insertions in productive TCRs, according to a later genetic analysis. Strong co-occurrence of HLA alleles, especially DR and DQ, made assigning TCR associations to individual alleles difficult. A later analysis associated 15,000 or so TCR beta sequences with specific HLA alleles at a false discovery rate of 0.05. A further reported finding was that TCR beta sequences accurately predicted the HLA-A and HLA-B alleles for most subjects in the first cohort. In vitro tests confirmed that a few of the cytomegalovirus-associated TCR beta chains recognize cytomegalovirus antigens.

V is clipped by 5 bases and J by 0 bases, and the sequence between their germline boundaries is 11 bases long. There are 15 amino acids in the CDR3, from cysteine to phenylalanine inclusive. Only CDR3 DNA is held: 45 bases, read in frame from base 1. As encoded in the germline V gene, CDR1 is SNHLY while CDR2 is FYNNEI. Library generation was performed with the immunoSEQ multiplex PCR assay. For the multiplex PCR, a mixture combining 60 forward primers for TCR Vbeta segments and 13 reverse primers for TCR Jbeta segments was used. The CDR3 region of rearranged TCR beta genes was amplified from genomic DNA with a multiplex PCR assay. Amplified TCR beta libraries were sequenced as 87-base-pair reads on the Illumina HiSeq System. The authors processed their data as follows. A later analysis tallied about 77 million unique TCR beta chains across the 600 to 700 repertoires, and some 12 million of those chains were shared by two or more donors. Raw reads were error-corrected and collapsed into unique sequences with a nearest-neighbor algorithm that merged closely related sequences to remove PCR and sequencing errors. V, D and J gene segments were assigned by aligning CDR3 sequences to IMGT reference sequences. Each retained sequence needed at least a six-nucleotide match to both a V gene segment and a J gene segment. Rearrangements were called productive when the CDR3 lacked stop codons and stayed in frame with V and J; all others were non-productive. Following IMGT convention, CDR3 was defined as the stretch from the second conserved V-encoded cysteine up to the conserved J-encoded phenylalanine. The earlier analysis of about 610 of the donors excluded sequences that lacked an unambiguous match to a single V gene segment. In an earlier analysis of several hundred of the donors, a V segment was called functional when productive rearrangements were above 56.7%, and segregating when the standard deviation between donors exceeded 5%. A statistical classification framework was built for diagnosing cytomegalovirus status from the catalog of TCR beta chain sequences. In a later analysis, TCR nucleotide sequences were compared against IMGT/GENE-DB human TR gene sequences so that V and J genes could be assigned. A later analysis assigned CDR3 sequences and most-parsimonious VDJ recombination scenarios with the TCRdist pipeline. In a later analysis, each TCR beta chain was defined by its CDR3 amino acid sequence together with its V-gene family, and reads without a unique V-gene family were excluded. In a later analysis, around 600 highly shared, low-generation-probability nucleotide sequences were removed to address suspected cross-contamination and a sequencing artifact. In a later analysis, a clonal expansion index for each public chain was calculated from normalized within-repertoire ranks of inferred template counts. A later analysis computed generation probabilities with a VDJ recombination model fitted to out-of-frame rearrangements, and checked the results against IGoR. Hypergeometric tests were used in a later analysis to score TCR-TCR, TCR-HLA and TCR-CMV co-occurrence, with a repertoire-size bias correction applied to the TCR pairs. False discovery rates were estimated in a later analysis by permuting HLA or CMV assignments 20 times. In a later analysis, co-occurring TCRs were grouped with DBSCAN, and TCRdist sequence similarity was added when clustering was performed within HLA-allele-positive subsets. For co-occurrence clustering, repertoires with fewer than 30,000 or more than 120,000 public chains were excluded, along with roughly 5 repertoires with anomalous nucleotide sharing. TCRdb retrieved this table from immuneACCESS and kept in-frame rearrangements only. Not all clones are present; in checked studies, unresolved V genes account for under half, and no reason is known for the remainder. V and J calls and clone size come straight from that table; D and trimming were deduced from the DNA. For this sample there are tens of thousands of clones; roughly three quarters appear just once. The ten largest clonotypes hold just under 3% of the sample.

The chain couples TRBV2 to TRBJ2-1; TRBD1 is perhaps the D gene, given 6 matching bases. The TCR sequence derives from a woman under 40 in good health and CMV-seronegative. The specimen sequenced was PBMCs. The nucleotide sequence reads as follows: TGTGCCAGCAGTAGGGACACCGGCTCCTACAATGAGCAGTTCTTC. This sequence encodes CASSRDTGSYNEQFF.